The 25 T cell receptor beta chains given below trace back to one sample, sequenced in a study of blood T cell repertoires in COVID-19. The protocol was immunoSEQ multiplex PCR, while the TCRdb copy is restricted to in-frame clones and leaves out a portion. Among 30,000 to 40,000 clones listed, 91% were seen once. Material for sequencing was peripheral blood. The receptors derive from a woman in her thirties in a cohort sampled during active COVID-19.

This clone was recorded once. The chain is built from TRBV4-2 and TRBJ1-3; D unresolved. CDR1 is LGHNA and CDR2 is YNFKEQ in the germline V gene. V lost 0 bases, J lost 0 bases, and 18 bases lay in between. The CDR3 has 19 amino acids. The CDR3 is CASSQDSLPALSSGNTIYF. The CDR3, as DNA: TGTGCCAGCAGCCAAGACTCTCTTCCCGCTCTGAGCTCTGGAAACACCATATATTTT.

The rearrangement uses TRBV13 and TRBJ2-5, with 8 bases lining up with TRBD1. With 5 bases clipped from V and 4 bases from J, the junction kept 9 bases outside the gene matches. Germline-derived CDR1 and CDR2 are PRHDT and FYEKMQ (reference sequence). This CDR3 has 15 amino acids. For the CDR3, the DNA is TGTGCCAGCAGCGCTGGGGACAGGAGAGGAGAGACCCAGTACTTC. Protein sequence: CASSAGDRRGETQYF.

This clone has only one observation. The chain has TRBV12-2 and TRBJ2-7; no check of the table's D call, TRBD2, against the DNA was made. TRBV12-2 is annotated as a pseudogene. CDR3 length: 14 residues. Here the CDR3 DNA reads TGTGCAAGTCGCTCCTGGCAGCGGACCTACGAGCAGTACTTC. It translates to CASRSWQRTYEQYF.

J is TRBJ2-7 and V is TRBV30; D possibly corresponds to TRBD2 (6 bases). There are 15 residues in the CDR3. The ends were cut back, 3 bases at V and 3 bases at J, with 18 bases in the middle. In germline, CDR1 is GTSNPN, CDR2 SVGIG (reference sequence). The DNA of the CDR3 is TGTGCCTGGAGGGGCGGGACCCTAGGGCTCTACGAGCAGTACTTC. It codes for CAWRGGTLGLYEQYF.

This chain joins TRBV5-4 and TRBJ2-3, with 13 nucleotides matching TRBD2. The V segment lost 4 bases and the J segment 5 bases; nucleotides outside the gene matches: 7. Germline V gives CDR1 SGHNT, CDR2 YYREEE (reference sequence). This CDR3 has 16 amino acids. DNA of the CDR3: TGTGCCAGCAGCCCAGGACTAGCGGGAGCCGAAGATACGCAGTATTTT. Amino acids: CASSPGLAGAEDTQYF.

The gene calls are TRBV27 and TRBJ1-1; 9 bases fit TRBD1. Germline CDR1 MNHEY, CDR2 SMNVEV (reference sequence). This CDR3 spans 14 amino acids. Trimming cost V 4 bases and J 4 bases; bases outside gene matches: 4. The CDR3 DNA follows: TGTGCCAGCAGTTACAGGGGGCGGACCACTGAAGCTTTCTTT. As protein: CASSYRGRTTEAFF.

Points on this clone: Other DNA sequences in this specimen translate into the identical CDR3. The chain links TRBV7-3 to TRBJ2-2, with D perhaps TRBD1 (6 bases). The CDR3 has 16 amino acids. Germline values: CDR1 SGHTA, CDR2 FQGTGA. The V gene lost 0 bases and the J gene lost 1 base, with 9 bases spanning the gap. The CDR3 DNA reads as TGTGCCAGCAGCTTAACGTCGACAGGGAACACCGGGGAGCTGTTTTTT. Protein: CASSLTSTGNTGELFF.

This chain connects TRBV5-1 to TRBJ2-7; tentative D call: TRBD1 (6 bases). The CDR3 contains 15 residues. Trimming pared 0 bases from V and 0 bases from J, leaving 10 bases between. CDR1 SGHRS and CDR2 YFSETQ come from the germline V gene. The CDR3 region has the DNA TGCGCCAGCAGCTTGGTTCCAGGGGCCTCCTACGAGCAGTACTTC. Translated, it gives CASSLVPGASYEQYF. Together with reference TRBV5-1 and TRBJ2-7, the CDR3 gives the full variable domain: KAGVTQTPRYLIKTRGQQVTLSCSPISGHRSVSWYQQTPGQGLQFLFEYFSETQRNKGNFPGRFSGRQFSNSRSEMNVSTLELGDSALYLCASSLVPGASYEQYFGPGTRLTVT.

The gene calls are TRBV3-1 (or the pseudogene TRBV3-2) and TRBJ2-5; a possible D gene is TRBD1 (6 bases). V gave up 4 bases and J gave up 5 bases, with 11 bases separating them. Germline V gene data show CDR1 as LGHDT and CDR2 as YNNKEL (reference sequence). This CDR3 comprises 13 residues. Written as DNA, the CDR3 is TGTGCCAGCAGCCCTCTAAGGGGGGAGACCCAGTACTTC. Its translation: CASSPLRGETQYF.

The rearrangement joins TRBV19 to TRBJ2-5; D remains unclear. V was cut by 3 bases and J by 1 base, with 6 bases left in between. CDR3 length: 13 amino acids. Germline values: CDR1 LNHDA, CDR2 SQIVND (reference sequence). CDR3 sequence (DNA): TGTGCCAGTAGTATTTGGGCCCAAGAGACCCAGTACTTC. It codes for CASSIWAQETQYF.

The chain carries TRBV5-1 and TRBJ2-7; TRBD1 matches at 12 bases. CDR1 and CDR2 (germline): SGHRS, YFSETQ. This CDR3 is built from 15 residues. Trimming at V came to 3 bases and at J to 2 bases, leaving 3 bases not matched to a gene. CDR3 bases: TGCGCCAGCAGCTCGGGGGACAGGGGGCCCTACGAGCAGTACTTC. Amino acid sequence: CASSSGDRGPYEQYF.

J is TRBJ2-1 and V is TRBV2; 12 bases match TRBD2. Germline CDR1 reads SNHLY; CDR2 reads FYNNEI. The CDR3 runs to 16 residues. The ends lost 7 bases at V and 9 bases at J; junction bases unmatched: 13. For the CDR3, the DNA is TGTGCCAGCACCCAAACCCTAGCGGGAGGGCCTGTTGAGCAGTTCTTC. Translating it yields CASTQTLAGGPVEQFF.

This chain joins TRBV27 and TRBJ2-7; 8 nucleotides agree with TRBD1. The V segment lost 5 bases and the J segment 5 bases; nucleotides outside the gene matches: 5. CDR1 MNHEY and CDR2 SMNVEV come from the germline V gene (reference sequence). This CDR3 comprises 13 residues. This chain's CDR3 is CASSTLDRDEQYF. The CDR3 DNA follows: TGTGCCAGCAGTACTTTGGACAGGGACGAGCAGTACTTC.

V usage is TRBV7-9 and J usage is TRBJ1-6; 8 nucleotides align to TRBD1. CDR1 SEHNR and CDR2 FQNEAQ come from the germline V gene (reference sequence). The CDR3 extends over 17 amino acids. J was trimmed by 7 bases and V by 5 bases; bases with no gene match: 13. In DNA form, the CDR3 reads TGTGCCAGCAGCGCGCCCATAGGGACAGGTGGGAATTCACCCCTCCACTTT. It yields the protein CASSAPIGTGGNSPLHF. Supplemented by reference TRBV7-9 and TRBJ1-6, the full variable domain reads DTGVSQNPRHKITKRGQNVTFRCDPISEHNRLYWYRQTLGQGPEFLTYFQNEAQLEKSRLLSDRFSAERPKGSFSTLEIQRTEQGDSAMYLCASSAPIGTGGNSPLHFGNGTRLTVT.

This clone showed up just once. This rearrangement joins TRBV5-1 to TRBJ2-1; 10 positions agree with TRBD2. With V trimmed by 3 bases and J by 8 bases, 8 bases remained unmatched. Germline V gene lookup returns CDR1 SGHRS and CDR2 YFSETQ. The CDR3 has 15 amino acids. CDR3 sequence: CASSSGLASPHEQFF. The CDR3 nucleotides are TGCGCCAGCAGCTCGGGACTAGCGTCTCCTCATGAGCAGTTCTTC. The full variable domain, in which reference TRBV5-1 and TRBJ2-1 provide the parts outside the CDR3, is KAGVTQTPRYLIKTRGQQVTLSCSPISGHRSVSWYQQTPGQGLQFLFEYFSETQRNKGNFPGRFSGRQFSNSRSEMNVSTLELGDSALYLCASSSGLASPHEQFFGPGTRLTVL.

The chain uses TRBV6-5 and TRBJ2-7; TRBD1 matches at 7 bases. CDR3 length: 14 amino acids. CDR1 is MNHEY, CDR2 SVGAGI, per germline. J was trimmed by 2 bases and V by 7 bases; bases with no gene match: 8. Here the CDR3 DNA reads TGTGCCAGCACCCCCCGGACAGGTCCCTACGAGCAGTACTTC. Translated: CASTPRTGPYEQYF.

J is TRBJ2-2 and V is TRBV9, with D possibly TRBD2 on 7 matching bases. The CDR3 runs to 17 residues. Between the trimmed V and J ends, which lost 3 bases and 2 bases, there was a span of 17 bases. From germline, CDR1 is SGDLS and CDR2 YYNGEE. The CDR3 DNA reads TGTGCCAGCAGCGAAGGGGGGGCGCCGTATAACACCGGGGAGCTGTTTTTT. Translation gives CASSEGGAPYNTGELFF.

The V and J genes are TRBV27 and TRBJ1-6; tentative D call: TRBD1 (6 bases). Trimming removed 8 bases at V and 7 bases at J, with 21 bases between. Germline assignment: CDR1 MNHEY and CDR2 SMNVEV (reference sequence). This CDR3 has 16 amino acids. The DNA of the CDR3 is TGTGCCAGCGGAGGGTCTCGTGGGGGGGGCAATTCACCCCTCCACTTT. Protein product: CASGGSRGGGNSPLHF.

J is TRBJ2-3 and V is TRBV6-5, with a tentative D call TRBD2 (5 bases). Germline V gene data show CDR1 as MNHEY and CDR2 as SVGAGI. The V gene lost 7 bases and the J gene lost 4 bases, with 15 bases spanning the gap. The CDR3 has 14 amino acids. The CDR3 coding sequence is TGTGCCAGCACCCTAGGACTGCACTCAGATACGCAGTATTTT. Translated: CASTLGLHSDTQYF.

This clone was picked up one time. The rearrangement joins TRBV3-1 (or the pseudogene TRBV3-2) to TRBJ2-2; D call uncertain. Trimming took 6 bases from V and 5 from J, leaving 7 bases between them. The CDR3 is made up of 12 amino acids. Per germline, CDR1 LGHDT and CDR2 YNNKEL (reference sequence). CDR3 amino acids: CASSSNTGELFF. CDR3 coding DNA: TGTGCCAGCAGTTCTAATACCGGGGAGCTGTTTTTT.

This sequence joins TRBV27 and TRBJ2-3; TRBD1 agrees at 9 bases. From germline, CDR1 is MNHEY and CDR2 SMNVEV (reference sequence). The CDR3 is 14 residues long. The ends lost 5 bases at V and 5 bases at J; junction bases unmatched: 5. CDR3 in amino acids: CASSAQGALDTQYF. The CDR3 DNA is TGTGCCAGCAGTGCACAGGGGGCCTTAGATACGCAGTATTTT.

This rearrangement joins TRBV25-1 to TRBJ1-6, with no clear D. Trimming shortened V by 1 base and J by 8 bases, and 12 bases separated the two germline ends. Germline CDR1 and CDR2: MGHDK and SYGVNS. This CDR3 is 15 amino acids long. The CDR3 reads CASSESGFWDSPLHF. CDR3 nucleotide sequence: TGTGCCAGCAGTGAATCCGGGTTCTGGGATTCACCCCTCCACTTT. The full variable domain, rest sourced from reference TRBV25-1 and TRBJ1-6, is EADIYQTPRYLVIGTGKKITLECSQTMGHDKMYWYQQDPGMELHLIHYSYGVNSTEKGDLSSESTVSRIRTEHFPLTLESARPSHTSQYLCASSESGFWDSPLHFGNGTRLTVT.

This sequence joins TRBV28 and TRBJ2-3, with TRBD2 identical over 7 bases. J gave up 6 bases and V 7 bases, and 10 bases lay outside the gene matches. The CDR3 is 14 amino acids. Germline CDR1 and CDR2: MDHEN and SYDVKM. The CDR3 is CASTLAGRVDTQYF. The CDR3 DNA reads as TGTGCCAGCACCTTAGCGGGCCGTGTGGATACGCAGTATTTT.

The chain has TRBV28 and TRBJ2-2; D is uncertain. Looked up from germline, CDR1 is MDHEN and CDR2 is SYDVKM. This CDR3 comprises 11 residues. V lost 8 bases and J lost 2, with 3 bases in between. The CDR3 DNA is TGTGCCAGCTATAACACCGGGGAGCTGTTTTTT. This translates into CASYNTGELFF.

The V and J genes are TRBV4-2 and TRBJ2-3, with 9 bases that match TRBD2. Germline values: CDR1 LGHNA, CDR2 YNFKEQ. V shed 0 bases and J 4 bases; nucleotides not matched to a gene: 11. CDR3 length: 18 amino acids. The CDR3 region has the DNA TGTGCCAGCAGCCAAGATCTGTCTAGCGGGGCTAAGGCAGATACGCAGTATTTT. Protein sequence: CASSQDLSSGAKADTQYF.